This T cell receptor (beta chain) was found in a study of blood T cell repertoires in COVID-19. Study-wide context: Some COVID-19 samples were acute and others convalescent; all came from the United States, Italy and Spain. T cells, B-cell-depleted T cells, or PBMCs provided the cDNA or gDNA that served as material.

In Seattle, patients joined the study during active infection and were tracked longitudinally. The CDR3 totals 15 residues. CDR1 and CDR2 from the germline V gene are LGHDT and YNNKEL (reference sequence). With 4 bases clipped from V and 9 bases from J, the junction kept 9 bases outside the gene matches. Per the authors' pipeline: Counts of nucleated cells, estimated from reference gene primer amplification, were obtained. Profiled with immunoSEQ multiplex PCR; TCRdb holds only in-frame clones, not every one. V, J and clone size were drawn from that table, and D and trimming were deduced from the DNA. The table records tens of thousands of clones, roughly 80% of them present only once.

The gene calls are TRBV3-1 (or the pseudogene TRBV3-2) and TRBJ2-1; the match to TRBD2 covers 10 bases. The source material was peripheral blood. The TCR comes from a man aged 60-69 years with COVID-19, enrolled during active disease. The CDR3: CASSLGTSADVEQFF. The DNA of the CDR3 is TGTGCCAGCAGCCTTGGGACTAGCGCTGACGTTGAGCAGTTCTTC.